The present entry profiles one TCR beta chain with its context. Its target is not known. Trimming stripped 3 bases from V and 2 bases from J, with 12 bases between. Germline V CDR1 and CDR2: LNHDA, SQIVND (reference sequence). The CDR3 runs 15 residues. The sample originates from a study of T cell responses to AZD1222 COVID-19 vaccine. Regarding the study as a whole: Repertoires were obtained only post-peak T cell response.

Clones were sequenced by immunoSEQ multiplex PCR, and TCRdb holds only the in-frame ones, with some missing. The table shows 200,000 or so clones, with almost 95% occurring only once. This receptor was taken from an adult in good health. The chain has TRBV19 and TRBJ2-3; D is perhaps TRBD2 (5 bases). Sample: peripheral blood, taken on day 0 of AZD1222 vaccination. CDR3 sequence: CASSMRAGPTDTQYF. In nucleotides, the CDR3 is TGTGCCAGTAGTATGCGGGCGGGTCCCACAGATACGCAGTATTTT.